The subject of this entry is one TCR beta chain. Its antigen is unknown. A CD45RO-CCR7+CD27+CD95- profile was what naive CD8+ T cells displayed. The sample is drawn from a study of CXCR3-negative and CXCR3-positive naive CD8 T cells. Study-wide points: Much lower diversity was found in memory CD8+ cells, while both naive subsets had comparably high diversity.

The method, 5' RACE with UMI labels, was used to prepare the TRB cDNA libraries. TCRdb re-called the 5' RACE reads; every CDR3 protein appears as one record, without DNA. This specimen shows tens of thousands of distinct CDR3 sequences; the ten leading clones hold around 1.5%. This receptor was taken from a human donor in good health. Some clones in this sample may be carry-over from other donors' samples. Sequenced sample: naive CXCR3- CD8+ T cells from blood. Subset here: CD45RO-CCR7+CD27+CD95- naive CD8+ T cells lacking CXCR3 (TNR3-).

Here the CDR3 reads CASGTGAESFF. The chain uses TRBV27 and TRBJ1-1; the D call of TRBD1 rests on TCRdb alone, since no DNA is present to check it. CDR3 size: 11 residues. Germline V gene sequence: CDR1 MNHEY, CDR2 SMNVEV (reference sequence).